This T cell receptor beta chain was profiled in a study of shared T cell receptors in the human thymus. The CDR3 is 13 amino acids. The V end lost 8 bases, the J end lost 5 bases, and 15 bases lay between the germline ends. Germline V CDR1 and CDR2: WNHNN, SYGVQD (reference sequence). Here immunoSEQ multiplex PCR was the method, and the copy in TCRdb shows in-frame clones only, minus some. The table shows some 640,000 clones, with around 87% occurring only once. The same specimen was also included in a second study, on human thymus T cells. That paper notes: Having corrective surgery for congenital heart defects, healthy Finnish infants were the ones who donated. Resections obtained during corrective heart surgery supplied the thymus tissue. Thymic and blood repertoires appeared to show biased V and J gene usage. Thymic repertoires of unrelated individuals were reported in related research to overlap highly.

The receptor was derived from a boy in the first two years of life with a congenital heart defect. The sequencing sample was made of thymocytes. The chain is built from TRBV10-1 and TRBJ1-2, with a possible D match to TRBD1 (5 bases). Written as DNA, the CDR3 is TGCGCCAGCTCGGGACTGGGAGGGTATGGCTACACCTTC. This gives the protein CASSGLGGYGYTF.